A selection of T cell receptor beta chains follows, all from one sample in a study of blood T cell repertoires in COVID-19. Clones were sequenced by immunoSEQ multiplex PCR, and TCRdb holds only the in-frame ones, with some missing. The table has some 130,000 clones, about 91% seen once. The sequenced sample consisted of peripheral blood. These TCRs come from a man in his forties or fifties with acute or convalescent COVID-19. Each CDR3 is given with its conserved first and last residue. The order of the fields is D gene, CDR3 length, V gene, J gene, clone size, CDR3 DNA, CDR3 protein. The D gene is left open where the match is weak. Clone size is shown for a subset of rows, as once, few, many or a class of expanded clone.

TRBD2	14	TRBV6-5	TRBJ2-7	few	TGTGCCAGCAAGTTAGCGGGGGGCTCCTACGAGCAGTACTTC	CASKLAGGSYEQYF
NA	18	TRBV4-1	TRBJ1-1	NA	TGCGCCAGCAGCCAAGGGGGGGGACGGGGCAGATTGCCCCACGAAGCTTTCTTT	CASSQGGGRGRLPHEAFF
TRBD1	12	TRBV5-4	TRBJ1-1	NA	TGTGCCAGCAGCACCGACAGGGGGGAAGCTTTCTTT	CASSTDRGEAFF
NA	19	TRBV7-2	TRBJ1-6	once	TGTGCCAGCAGCTCCCCCCGTGGTGTCGGGAGGGTGGCTAATTCACCCCTCCACTTT	CASSSPRGVGRVANSPLHF
NA	15	TRBV5-4	TRBJ2-3	NA	TGTGCCAGCAGCTTGGAGGACAGTGGCACAGATACGCAGTATTTT	CASSLEDSGTDTQYF
TRBD1	14	TRBV15	TRBJ1-4	NA	TGTGCCACCAGCAGAGGACAGGGTAATGAAAAACTGTTTTTT	CATSRGQGNEKLFF
NA	17	TRBV28	TRBJ1-3	NA	TGTGCCAGCAGGGACAGTCTTAGACGGTCCTCTGGAAACACCATATATTTT	CASRDSLRRSSGNTIYF
TRBD1	20	TRBV18	TRBJ1-4	NA	TGTGCCAGCTCACCAGTGAGGACAGGGCTCAATCTGGTGACTAATGAAAAACTGTTTTTT	CASSPVRTGLNLVTNEKLFF
NA	14	TRBV7-8	TRBJ2-7	NA	TGTGCCAGCAGCCGAGACAGGTCCTCCTACGAGCAGTACTTC	CASSRDRSSYEQYF
TRBD1	14	TRBV2	TRBJ1-1	NA	TGTGCCAGCAGCGGGACAGGGGGCGGCCGGGGGGCTTTCTTT	CASSGTGGGRGAFF
NA	14	TRBV3-1/TRBV3-2	TRBJ1-1	NA	TGTGCCAGCAGCCCGAGGACCCGGGGCACTGAAGCTTTCTTT	CASSPRTRGTEAFF
TRBD2	17	TRBV6-1	TRBJ2-7	NA	TGTGCCAGCAGTGAATGGCTAGCGGGGGTGAGCTCCTACGAGCAGTACTTC	CASSEWLAGVSSYEQYF
NA	14	TRBV3-1/TRBV3-2	TRBJ2-2	NA	TGTGCCAGCAGCCCTAGCCGGCGGACCGGGGAGCTGTTTTTT	CASSPSRRTGELFF
NA	11	TRBV3-1/TRBV3-2	TRBJ2-3	NA	TGTGCCAGCAGGTCCGCAGATACGCAGTATTTT	CASRSADTQYF
NA	14	TRBV18	TRBJ2-3	NA	TGTGCCAGCTCACTCAATCAGGGAATGGATACGCAGTATTTT	CASSLNQGMDTQYF
NA	14	TRBV5-8	TRBJ1-2	NA	TGTGCCAGCAGCTTAACCAGGGCAACGCGTGGCTACACCTTC	CASSLTRATRGYTF
NA	15	TRBV7-8	TRBJ1-6	NA	TGTGCCAGCAGCTTAGACACTATCTATAATTCACCCCTCCACTTT	CASSLDTIYNSPLHF
NA	14	TRBV2	TRBJ2-7	once	TGTGCCAGCAGTGGGGCAGGGGGGTCCTACGAGCAGTACTTC	CASSGAGGSYEQYF
TRBD1	17	TRBV19	TRBJ1-4	NA	TGTGCCAGTAGTACCCGCCGTCGACAGGGGCTAAGTGAAAAACTGTTTTTT	CASSTRRRQGLSEKLFF
TRBD1	14	TRBV5-1	TRBJ2-7	few	TGCGCCAGCAGTTTAGGACAGGGGGTCTACGAGCAGTACTTC	CASSLGQGVYEQYF
NA	15	TRBV6-5	TRBJ1-6	once	TGTGCCAGCAGAAACGGGGAGTTATATAATTCACCCCTCCACTTT	CASRNGELYNSPLHF
TRBD2	20	TRBV4-2	TRBJ2-1	many	TGTGCCAGCAGCCAAGATGGCGCGGGAGGGCCTGGCTTGGTCTACAATGAGCAGTTCTTC	CASSQDGAGGPGLVYNEQFF
NA	14	TRBV11-2	TRBJ1-2	NA	TGTGCCAGCAGCTTATCACCAGGGTATATAGGCTACACCTTC	CASSLSPGYIGYTF
TRBD2	17	TRBV7-2	TRBJ2-4	NA	TGTGCCAGCAGTCTCAGGACTAGCGGACCAGCCAAAAACATTCAGTACTTC	CASSLRTSGPAKNIQYF
TRBD1	15	TRBV5-4	TRBJ1-6	NA	TGTGCCAGCACCAGGACAGGGGCGGTCAATTCACCCCTCCACTTT	CASTRTGAVNSPLHF
TRBD1	15	TRBV19	TRBJ1-2	NA	TGTGCCAGTAGTATGGTTACGGGACAGGGCTATGGCTACACCTTC	CASSMVTGQGYGYTF
NA	16	TRBV19	TRBJ1-5	NA	TGTGCCAGTAGTTGGAGGTACTTATATGGCAATCAGCCCCAGCATTTT	CASSWRYLYGNQPQHF
TRBD2	15	TRBV7-9	TRBJ2-3	NA	TGTGCCAGCAGCTTCGCTAGCGGGGGGTCAGATACGCAGTATTTT	CASSFASGGSDTQYF
TRBD1	14	TRBV7-2	TRBJ2-7	NA	TGTGCCAGCAGCATGGACAGGGGGCGCGGCGAGCAGTACTTC	CASSMDRGRGEQYF
NA	15	TRBV5-1	TRBJ2-2	NA	TGCGCCAGCAGCTTGGCATTGCGGGGTTCCGGGGAGCTGTTTTTT	CASSLALRGSGELFF